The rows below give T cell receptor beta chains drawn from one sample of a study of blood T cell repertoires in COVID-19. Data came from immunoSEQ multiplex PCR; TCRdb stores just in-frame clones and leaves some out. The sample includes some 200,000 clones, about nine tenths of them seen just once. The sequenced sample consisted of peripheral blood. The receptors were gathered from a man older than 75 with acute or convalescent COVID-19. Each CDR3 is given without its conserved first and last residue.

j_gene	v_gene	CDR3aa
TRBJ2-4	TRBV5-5	ASSLGTGTIQY
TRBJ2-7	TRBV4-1	ASSQSEGSQYEQY
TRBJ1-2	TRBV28	ASSPGARNYGYT
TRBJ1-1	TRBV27	ASSLYPPRGGVPEAF
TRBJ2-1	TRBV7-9	ASSTVLAGGHNEQF
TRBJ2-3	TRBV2	ASSSTGGTDTQY
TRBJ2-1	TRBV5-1	ASSFDSLTYEQF
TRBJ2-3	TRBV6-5	ASRRGTSASDTQY
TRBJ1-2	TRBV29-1	SVEGQGHGYT
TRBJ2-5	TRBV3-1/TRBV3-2	ATRATETQY
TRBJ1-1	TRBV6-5	ASRPTTNTEAF
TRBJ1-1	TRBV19	ASRATFGTPNTEAF
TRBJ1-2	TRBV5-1	ASAETGGSYGYT
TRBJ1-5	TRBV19	ASSIMGTVPNQPQH
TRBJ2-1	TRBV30	AWKGGGRVYNEQF
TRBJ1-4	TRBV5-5	ASSFHNEKLF
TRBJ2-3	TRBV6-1	ASSEGGARTDTQY
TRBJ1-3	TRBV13	ASSSGQGSGNTIY
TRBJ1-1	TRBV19	ASSIGAEGFHAEAF
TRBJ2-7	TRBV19	ASSKGTSGRSPSYEQY
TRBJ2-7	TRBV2	ASTRREGSHEQY
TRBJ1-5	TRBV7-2	ASSRQGSSNQPQH
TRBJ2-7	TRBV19	ASSKGTNYEQY
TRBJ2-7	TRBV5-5	ASSSRTGSAEQY
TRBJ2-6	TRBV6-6	ASSLNSGANVLT
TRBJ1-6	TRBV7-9	ASSLGQNNSPLH
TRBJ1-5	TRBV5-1	ASSSDRGSNQPQH
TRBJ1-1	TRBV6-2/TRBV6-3	ASSYDRVTEAF
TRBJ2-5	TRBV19	ASCERGGSETQY
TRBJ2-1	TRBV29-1	SVEDLRDYEQF
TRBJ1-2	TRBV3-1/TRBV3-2	ASSQAFGGNYGYT
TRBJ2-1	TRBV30	AWSRDWNNEQF
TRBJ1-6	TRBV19	ASSIQGARDSPLH
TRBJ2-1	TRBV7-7	ASSLVGGRGEQF
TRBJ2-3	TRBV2	ASSDRTSLTDTQY
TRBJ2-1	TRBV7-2	ASSLEAAGRGREQF
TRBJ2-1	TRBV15	ATSRGTSGAYNEQF
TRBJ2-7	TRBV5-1	ASSLEDNRDEQY
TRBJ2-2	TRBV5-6	ASSFSLRTNTGELF
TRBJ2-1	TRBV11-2	ASSSPPGRANNEQF
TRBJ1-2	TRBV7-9	ASSLVQVLGGYT